The entry that follows covers one T cell receptor (beta chain) sequence. Its specific antigen is unknown. Nothing much larger sits one base from this clone, and base qualities are not available. In the prospective study, participants were about 18 to 100 years old, resided in approximately 22 geographic areas of the United States, and were enrolled through a virtual design. To assign participants to cohorts, the prospective study relied on clinical history that participants themselves reported in a screening survey and a study questionnaire. Recovered participants in ImmuneRACE Cohort 3 were defined as having two consecutive negative NP/OP PCR tests, clearance from a healthcare professional, or resolution of symptoms. Mobile phlebotomists in the prospective study collected whole blood, serum and a nasopharyngeal or oropharyngeal swab from every participant. Over a roughly two-month period, participants in the prospective study had the option of providing additional blood draws and questionnaires. Blood samples from the prospective study were shipped frozen or at room temperature prior to DNA extraction.

These data belong to a study of blood T cell repertoires in COVID-19 (dated by TCRdb to about 2020). About the full investigation: Samples from collaborators originated in the United States, Italy and Spain and spanned both the acute and convalescent phases of COVID-19. A freely available public database, intended as a resource for researchers studying the immune response to SARS-CoV-2, is where the repertoires were released. Sample metadata almost always included a de-identified subject ID, COVID-19 status, age in years and sex. Subjects who had been exposed to COVID-19, were actively infected with it, or had recovered from it provided the deeply sampled blood TCRbeta repertoires that made up the dataset. The prospective study material was composed of cDNA or gDNA derived from T cells, B-cell-depleted T cells, or PBMCs. Where available, HLA class I and class II types were obtained from metadata supplied by the sample provider rather than from assay-based typing. Samples came from the ongoing ImmuneRACE study (first 160 participants) plus 1,254 subjects from 6 global collaborators.

Here is what the overall study found, with its caveats: The amount of clinical and demographic metadata varied by source and participant and was provided uncurated.

TCRbeta CDR3 regions were amplified from genomic DNA by means of the immunoSEQ Assay, a bias-controlled multiplex PCR. As for the original processing: Within the assay, amplification of reference gene primers was used to estimate how many nucleated cells each sample contained. To quantify the absolute abundance of each unique TCRbeta CDR3 rearrangement, sequence reads were collapsed and filtered. For each sample, productive Simpson clonality was calculated by taking the square root of Simpson's diversity index across productive rearrangements. Here the immuneACCESS table is served through TCRdb, limited to in-frame sequences with V and J called. Missing clones are a known gap in these copies; in checked studies unresolved V genes cover under half, and the rest lacks a known reason. For V, J and clone size, that table is used; D and trimming come from the DNA. The sample records approximately 380,000 clones, 88% of which are singletons. The ten largest clones capture 1.2% of the sample.

Sequenced sample: PBMCs or T cells enriched from blood (not recorded which). This TCR was sampled from a woman younger than 35 who had recovered from COVID-19.

CDR3 reads: CASSLGPGQGAGELFF. In nucleotides, the sequence is TGTGCCAGTAGTTTAGGACCGGGACAGGGAGCCGGGGAGCTGTTTTTT. This receptor chain uses TRBV19 and TRBJ2-2, with TRBD1 identical over 9 junction bases. The germline V gene encodes CDR1 LNHDA and CDR2 SQIVND (reference sequence). Trimming takes 5 bases off V and 6 bases off J; junction bases not matched to a gene: 10. From the cysteine through the phenylalanine, the CDR3 covers 16 amino acids. Only CDR3 DNA is held: 48 bases, read in frame from base 1.